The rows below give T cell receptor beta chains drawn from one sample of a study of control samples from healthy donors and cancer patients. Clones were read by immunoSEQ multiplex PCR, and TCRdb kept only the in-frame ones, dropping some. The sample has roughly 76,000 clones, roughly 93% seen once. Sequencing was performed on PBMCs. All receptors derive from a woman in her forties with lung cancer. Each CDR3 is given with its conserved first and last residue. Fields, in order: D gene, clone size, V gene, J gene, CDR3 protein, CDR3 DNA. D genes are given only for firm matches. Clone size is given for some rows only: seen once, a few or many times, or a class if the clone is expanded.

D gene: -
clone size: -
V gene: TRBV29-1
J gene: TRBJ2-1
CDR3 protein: CSVVVAGPQFF
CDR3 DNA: TGCAGCGTTGTAGTGGCGGGTCCGCAGTTCTTC

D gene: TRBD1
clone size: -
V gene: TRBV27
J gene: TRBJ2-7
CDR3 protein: CASSLAGQGSSYEQYF
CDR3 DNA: TGTGCCAGCAGTTTAGCAGGACAGGGGAGCTCCTACGAGCAGTACTTC

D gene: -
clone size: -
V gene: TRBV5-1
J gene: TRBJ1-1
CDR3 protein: CASSLPATNTEAFF
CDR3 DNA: TGCGCCAGCAGCTTGCCCGCTACGAACACTGAAGCTTTCTTT

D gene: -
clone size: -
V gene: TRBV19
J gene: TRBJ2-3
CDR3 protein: CASSKPFGASTDTQYF
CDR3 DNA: TGTGCCAGTAGTAAACCGTTCGGGGCGAGCACAGATACGCAGTATTTT

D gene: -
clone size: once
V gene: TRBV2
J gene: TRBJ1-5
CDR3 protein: CASRERRADQPQHF
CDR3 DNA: TGTGCCAGCAGGGAGAGGAGGGCAGATCAGCCCCAGCATTTT

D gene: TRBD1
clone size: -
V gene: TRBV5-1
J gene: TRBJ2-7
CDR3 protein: CASSSGTGSYEQYF
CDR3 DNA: TGCGCCAGCAGCTCGGGGACAGGGTCCTACGAGCAGTACTTC

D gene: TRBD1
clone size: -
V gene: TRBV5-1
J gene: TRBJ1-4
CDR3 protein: CASSSGTGGKGEKLFF
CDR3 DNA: TGCGCCAGCAGCTCCGGGACAGGGGGCAAAGGTGAAAAACTGTTTTTT

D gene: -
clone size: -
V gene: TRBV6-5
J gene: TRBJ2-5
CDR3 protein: CASSFGQETQYF
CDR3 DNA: TGTGCCAGCAGTTTCGGCCAAGAGACCCAGTACTTC

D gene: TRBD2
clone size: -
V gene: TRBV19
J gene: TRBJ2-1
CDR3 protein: CASSPTRGAGGLSEQFF
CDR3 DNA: TGTGCCAGTAGTCCCACCCGCGGGGCGGGGGGGCTATCTGAGCAGTTCTTC

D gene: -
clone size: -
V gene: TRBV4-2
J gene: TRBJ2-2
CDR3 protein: CASSSTENTGELFF
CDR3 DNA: TGTGCCAGCAGCTCTACTGAGAACACCGGGGAGCTGTTTTTT

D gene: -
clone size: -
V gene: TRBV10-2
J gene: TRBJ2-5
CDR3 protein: CASSLNSQETQYF
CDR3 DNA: TGCGCCAGCAGTCTTAACAGCCAAGAGACCCAGTACTTC

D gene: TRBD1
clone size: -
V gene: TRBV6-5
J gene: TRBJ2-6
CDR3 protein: CASTLGQDSRLTF
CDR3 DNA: TGTGCCAGCACTCTAGGACAGGATTCGAGACTGACTTTC

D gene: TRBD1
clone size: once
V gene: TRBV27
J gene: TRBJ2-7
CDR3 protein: CASAVGGRNEQYF
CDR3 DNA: TGTGCCAGCGCCGTAGGGGGCAGGAACGAGCAGTACTTC

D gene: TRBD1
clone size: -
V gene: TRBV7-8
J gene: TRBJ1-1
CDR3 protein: CASSSWTGTTEAFF
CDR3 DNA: TGTGCCAGCAGCTCATGGACAGGGACTACTGAAGCTTTCTTT

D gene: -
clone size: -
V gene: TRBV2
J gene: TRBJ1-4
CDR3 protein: CASSEEPDIEKLFF
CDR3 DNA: TGTGCCAGCAGTGAAGAGCCAGATATTGAAAAACTGTTTTTT

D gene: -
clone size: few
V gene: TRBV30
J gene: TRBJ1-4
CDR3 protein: CAWSVQQQKLFF
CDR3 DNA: TGTGCCTGGAGTGTACAACAGCAAAAACTGTTTTTT

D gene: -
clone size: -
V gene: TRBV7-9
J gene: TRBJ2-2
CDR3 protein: CASSLDRQANTGELFF
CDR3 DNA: TGTGCCAGCAGCCTAGACAGGCAAGCGAACACCGGGGAGCTGTTTTTT

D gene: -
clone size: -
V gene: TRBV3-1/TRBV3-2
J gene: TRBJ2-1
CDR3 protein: CASSQGTYNEQFF
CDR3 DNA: TGTGCCAGCAGCCAAGGGACCTACAATGAGCAGTTCTTC

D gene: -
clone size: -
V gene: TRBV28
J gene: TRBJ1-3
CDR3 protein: CASSLPDSLSGNTIYF
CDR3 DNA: TGTGCCAGCAGTCTTCCAGATTCCCTCTCTGGAAACACCATATATTTT

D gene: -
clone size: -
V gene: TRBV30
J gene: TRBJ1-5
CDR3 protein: CAWGREFGNQPQHF
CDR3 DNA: TGTGCCTGGGGCCGGGAGTTTGGCAATCAGCCCCAGCATTTT

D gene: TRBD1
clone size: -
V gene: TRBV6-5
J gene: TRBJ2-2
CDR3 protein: CASLSGTVNTGELFF
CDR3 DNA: TGTGCCAGCCTTTCCGGGACAGTCAACACCGGGGAGCTGTTTTTT

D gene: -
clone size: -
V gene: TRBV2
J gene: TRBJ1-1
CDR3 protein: CASPKEGPNTEAFF
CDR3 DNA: TGTGCCAGCCCTAAGGAGGGACCGAACACTGAAGCTTTCTTT

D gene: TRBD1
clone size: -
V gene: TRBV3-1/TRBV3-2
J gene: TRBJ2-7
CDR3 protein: CASSLPGQGAHEQYF
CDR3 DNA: TGTGCCAGCAGCCTCCCGGGACAGGGGGCCCACGAGCAGTACTTC

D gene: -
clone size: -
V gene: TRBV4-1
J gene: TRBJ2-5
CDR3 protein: CASSRDQETQYF
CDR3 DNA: TGCGCCAGCAGCCGAGATCAAGAGACCCAGTACTTC

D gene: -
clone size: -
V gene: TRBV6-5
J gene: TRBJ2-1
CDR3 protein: CASSYGRASYNEQFF
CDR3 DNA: TGTGCCAGCAGTTACGGCAGGGCATCCTACAATGAGCAGTTCTTC

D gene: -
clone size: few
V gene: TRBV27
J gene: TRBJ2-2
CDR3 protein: CASSLLGGVRNTGELFF
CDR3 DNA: TGTGCCAGCAGTTTACTAGGTGGAGTACGCAACACCGGGGAGCTGTTTTTT

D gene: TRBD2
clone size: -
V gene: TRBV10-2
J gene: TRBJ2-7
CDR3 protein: CASSETSGESYEQYF
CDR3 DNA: TGCGCCAGCAGTGAGACTAGCGGGGAGTCTTACGAGCAGTACTTC

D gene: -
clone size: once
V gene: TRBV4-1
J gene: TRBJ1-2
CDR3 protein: CASSQDFYGYTF
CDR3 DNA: TGCGCCAGCAGCCAAGATTTTTATGGCTACACCTTC

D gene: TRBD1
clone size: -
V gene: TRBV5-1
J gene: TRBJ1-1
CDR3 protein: CASSQGQGAPEAFF
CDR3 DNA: TGCGCCAGCAGCCAGGGACAGGGGGCCCCTGAAGCTTTCTTT

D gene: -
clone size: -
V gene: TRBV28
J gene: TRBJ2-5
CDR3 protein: CASSRALPFGETQYF
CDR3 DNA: TGTGCCAGCAGTAGGGCCCTTCCGTTCGGTGAGACCCAGTACTTC

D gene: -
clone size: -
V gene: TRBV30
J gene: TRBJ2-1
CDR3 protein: CAWSVRAGGGNEQFF
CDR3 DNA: TGTGCCTGGAGTGTAAGAGCAGGGGGGGGGAATGAGCAGTTCTTC

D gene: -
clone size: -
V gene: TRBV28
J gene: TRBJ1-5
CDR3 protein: CASRSSDQPQHF
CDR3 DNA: TGTGCCAGCAGGAGTTCAGATCAGCCCCAGCATTTT

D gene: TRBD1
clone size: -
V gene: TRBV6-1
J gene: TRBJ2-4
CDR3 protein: CASSEMGTGKNIQYF
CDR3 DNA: TGTGCCAGCAGTGAAATGGGGACAGGAAAAAACATTCAGTACTTC

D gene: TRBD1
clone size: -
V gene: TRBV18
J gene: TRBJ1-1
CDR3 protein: CASSPQGALNTEAFF
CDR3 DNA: TGTGCCAGCTCACCACAGGGGGCCCTGAACACTGAAGCTTTCTTT

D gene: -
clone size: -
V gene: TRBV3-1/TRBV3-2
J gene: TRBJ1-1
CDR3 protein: CASSQTPDEAFF
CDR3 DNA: TGTGCCAGCAGCCAAACCCCAGATGAAGCTTTCTTT

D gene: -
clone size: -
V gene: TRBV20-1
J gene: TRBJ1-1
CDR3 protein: CSARGFDEAFF
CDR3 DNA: TGCAGTGCTAGAGGGTTTGATGAAGCTTTCTTT

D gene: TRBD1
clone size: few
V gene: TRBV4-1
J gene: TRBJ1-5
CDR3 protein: CASSQGGTGGISNQPQHF
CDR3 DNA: TGCGCCAGCAGCCAAGGAGGAACAGGGGGAATTAGCAATCAGCCCCAGCATTTT

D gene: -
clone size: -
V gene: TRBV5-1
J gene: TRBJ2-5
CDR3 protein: CASSPAGTQETQYF
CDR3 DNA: TGCGCCAGCAGCCCGGCCGGGACACAAGAGACCCAGTACTTC

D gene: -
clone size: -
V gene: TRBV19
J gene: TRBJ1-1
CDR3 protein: CASIPGGLSTEAFF
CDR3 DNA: TGTGCCAGTATCCCCGGGGGGCTTAGCACTGAAGCTTTCTTT

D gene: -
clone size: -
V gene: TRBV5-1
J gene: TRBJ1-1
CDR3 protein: CASSHRATGSMNTEAFF
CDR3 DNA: TGCGCCAGCAGCCACCGGGCCACCGGGTCCATGAACACTGAAGCTTTCTTT

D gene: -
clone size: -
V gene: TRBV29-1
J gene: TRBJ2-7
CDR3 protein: CSVVRDMTSYEQYF
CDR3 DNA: TGCAGCGTTGTCCGGGACATGACCTCCTACGAGCAGTACTTC

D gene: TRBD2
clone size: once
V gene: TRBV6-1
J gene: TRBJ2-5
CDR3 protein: CASSELGGETQYF
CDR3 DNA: TGTGCCAGCAGTGAATTGGGGGGGGAGACCCAGTACTTC

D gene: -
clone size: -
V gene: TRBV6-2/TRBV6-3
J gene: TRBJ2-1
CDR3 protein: CASSLLVNEQFF
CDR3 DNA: TGTGCCAGCAGTTTACTAGTGAATGAGCAGTTCTTC

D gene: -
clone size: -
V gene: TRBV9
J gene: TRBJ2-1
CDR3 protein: CASSVGPDPYNEQFF
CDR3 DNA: TGTGCCAGCAGCGTAGGTCCGGACCCCTACAATGAGCAGTTCTTC

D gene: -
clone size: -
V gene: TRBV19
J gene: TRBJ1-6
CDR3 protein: CASRVPQKDSPLHF
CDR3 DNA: TGTGCCAGTAGGGTCCCCCAGAAGGATTCACCCCTCCACTTT

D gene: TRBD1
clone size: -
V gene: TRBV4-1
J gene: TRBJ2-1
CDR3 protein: CASSLSPGTGGSYNEQFF
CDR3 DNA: TGCGCCAGCAGCTTAAGTCCTGGGACAGGGGGTTCCTACAATGAGCAGTTCTTC

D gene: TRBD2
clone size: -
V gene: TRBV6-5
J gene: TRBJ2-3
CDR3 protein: CASSSTGRGDTDTQYF
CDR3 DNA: TGTGCCAGCAGTTCAACCGGGAGGGGGGACACAGATACGCAGTATTTT

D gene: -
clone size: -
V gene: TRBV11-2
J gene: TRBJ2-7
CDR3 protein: CASSYRGADEQYF
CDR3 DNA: TGTGCCAGCAGCTATCGGGGCGCCGACGAGCAGTACTTC

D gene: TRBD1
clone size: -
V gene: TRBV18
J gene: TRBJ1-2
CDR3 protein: CASSLGQGAYGYTF
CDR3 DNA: TGTGCCAGCTCACTCGGACAGGGGGCCTATGGCTACACCTTC

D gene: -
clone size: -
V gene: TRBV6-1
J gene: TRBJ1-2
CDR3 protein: CASSEIYRRQDYGYTF
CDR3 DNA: TGTGCCAGCAGTGAAATTTATCGCCGGCAGGACTATGGCTACACCTTC

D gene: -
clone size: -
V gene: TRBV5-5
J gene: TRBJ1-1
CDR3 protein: CASSFADFMNTEAFF
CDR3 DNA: TGTGCCAGCAGCTTCGCAGATTTTATGAACACTGAAGCTTTCTTT

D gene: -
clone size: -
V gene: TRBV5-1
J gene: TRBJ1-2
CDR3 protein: CASSLEQGISGYTF
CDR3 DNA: TGCGCCAGCAGCTTGGAGCAGGGTATCAGCGGCTACACCTTC